This T cell receptor beta chain was observed in a study of beta chain features in type 1 diabetes listed by TCRdb under 2018. For the study in its entirety: Patients and healthy donors did not differ in mean age, gender distribution, total cell number or subset yield. The study compared the TCRB repertoires of sorted circulating CD4+ T cell subsets in recently diagnosed type 1 diabetes patients with those in matched healthy donors. A total of under 140,000,000 sorted cells were examined across all samples, and the number of cells per subset was strongly correlated with RNA yield. Regulatory and stem cell-like memory subsets were obtained from only 8 patients and about 8 healthy donors, while naive and central memory subsets were obtained from all 30 or so donors.

Overall study results and their limits: Patients with type 1 diabetes made fewer insertions and deleted more nucleotides at VDJ recombination sites, implying thymic rearrangement abnormalities. Type 1 diabetes patients showed a moderate but significant shortening of TCRB CDR3 length in all four CD4+ subsets. Naive, central memory and regulatory TCRB repertoires appeared to be more alike among patients than among healthy donors. Because the HLA sub-analyses included only small numbers of individuals, any influence of HLA type on TCRB rearrangement was left unresolved. PCR might favor shorter templates, but patient and control samples were amplified and corrected together, so any skew would affect both groups equally. Sequencing cDNA rather than genomic DNA could over-represent highly expressing activated cells, although activation and CD3 levels did not differ between groups.

Each donor gave one peripheral blood draw, about 100 mL on average, collected into heparinised tubes. Using a panel that included CD45RO, CCR7, CD25, CD127, CD95 and CD27, naive, central memory, regulatory and stem cell-like memory CD4+ T cells were sorted on a BD FACSAria II. Purity was above 95% for every sorted population. PBMCs were isolated right away by Lymphoprep density gradient centrifugation and were stained directly, without culture. So that batch effects would be minimized, each experiment stained and sorted samples in pairs, pairing one healthy donor with one patient. Remarks on this clone: The antigen it binds to is not known. Base qualities are not recorded, but no much larger clone differs from it by a single base.

The V end loses 3 bases and the J end loses 6 bases, and a stretch of 15 bases separates them. From a lookup of the germline V gene, CDR1 and CDR2 are SGHVS and FNYEAQ. The CDR3 holds 14 amino acids from the cysteine to the phenylalanine. Only the CDR3 DNA is retained, 42 bases long and in frame from the first base. The High Capacity cDNA Reverse Transcription Kit was used to reverse transcribe all of the isolated RNA, meaning that expressed TCRB transcripts were what got sequenced. Naive, central memory and regulatory T cell samples underwent deep immunoSEQ sequencing, averaging about 3.57 million total reads per sample. Sorted cells were lysed in RLT buffer and RNA was extracted with DNase-treated RNeasy Micro or Mini kits, depending on cell number. To prevent cross-contamination, each cell subset was processed individually, whereas patient and healthy donor samples were processed jointly. The immunoSEQ multiplex PCR was used to amplify TCRB sequences from cDNA, generating 87-bp fragments that spanned the CDR3 region. Sequencing of the amplicons was done on the Illumina HiSeq platform. The source study handled its data this way. Synthetic template baselines were used to correct PCR bias computationally, reads within Hamming distance 2 were collapsed together, and singletons that could not be merged were discarded. Reads were aligned against IMGT so that V, D and J genes, CDR3 length and insertions or deletions at six rearrangement sites could be assigned. Within each subset, clonotype counts were normalized to sorted cell number, and only after that were true diversity and Gini coefficients computed with the tcR R package. The overlap coefficient, calculated on TCRB nucleotide sequences, was used to measure repertoire sharing. Out-of-frame TCRB sequences from naive cells were analyzed to stand in for the pre-selection repertoire. In TCRdb, the immuneACCESS table is reduced to in-frame sequences with V and J assigned. These tables do not hold every clone; where another copy was compared, an unresolved V gene accounts for under half, and the others remain unexplained. V and J calls and clone size are given by that table; D and trimming were obtained from the DNA. The sample profile shows fewer than 900,000 clones; about 17% of them were found once. The ten largest clones add up to 0.023% of the sample.

The chain links TRBV7-6 with TRBJ2-7, and possibly TRBD2, on 6 matching bases. The sequenced sample was naive CD4+ T cells from blood. The intended sense of this specimen's cell subset or site label: true naive CD4+ T cells. This receptor was taken from a woman aged 18-30 years in good health. The CDR3 loop reads CASSLVTGEAEQYF. The sequence in DNA is TGTGCCAGCAGCTTGGTAACGGGAGAAGCCGAGCAGTACTTC.